The 3 T cell receptor beta chains below were found in one sample sequenced in a study of T cell changes during pregnancy in multiple sclerosis. Profiled with immunoSEQ multiplex PCR; TCRdb holds only in-frame clones, not every one. This sample has 30,000 to 35,000 clones, with approximately 86% found just once. The specimen was CD4+ T cells from peripheral blood mononuclear cells, collected in the first trimester of pregnancy. Receptors were obtained from a female donor in good health, enrolled as a control in a pregnancy study.

V usage is TRBV30 and J usage is TRBJ1-2; D is uncertain. The CDR3 is 12 residues long. From germline, CDR1 is GTSNPN and CDR2 SVGIG (reference sequence). Trimming took 2 bases from V and 4 from J, leaving 8 bases between them. The CDR3 nucleotides read TGTGCCTGGAGTTCCGGAGCCTATGGCTACACCTTC. Translation: CAWSSGAYGYTF.

The J gene is TRBJ2-1, the V gene TRBV1; TRBD2, the table's D call, lacks a check against the DNA. TRBV1 is designated a pseudogene. The CDR3 consists of 15 residues. The chain's CDR3 is CTSSQGTEAEGEQFF. The DNA for the CDR3 is TGCACCAGCAGCCAAGGCACCGAAGCCGAGGGTGAGCAGTTCTTC.

Only one count was recorded for this clone. At one end the junction does not follow the germline gene, possibly because of a read error. In nucleotides, the CDR3 is TGTGCCAGCAGTACCCCGGACAGGAACGAGTTTTTATTT. Its translation: CASSTPDRNEFLF. The chain employs TRBV6-6 and TRBJ1-1; TRBD1 aligns across 7 bases. The CDR3 runs to 13 residues. Germline V CDR1 and CDR2: MNHNY, SVGAGI (reference sequence).